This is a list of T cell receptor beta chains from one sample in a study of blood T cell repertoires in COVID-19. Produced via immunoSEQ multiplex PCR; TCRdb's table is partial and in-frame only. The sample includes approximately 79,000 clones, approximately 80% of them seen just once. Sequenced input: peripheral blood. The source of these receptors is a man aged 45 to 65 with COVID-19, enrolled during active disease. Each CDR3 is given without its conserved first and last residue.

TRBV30	AWIGGARVGNTIY
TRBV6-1	ASSEGQGALEEQF
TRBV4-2	ASSQDLAVGTDTQY
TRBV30	AWRARGEGNQPQH
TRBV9	ASSFSTGMSGEKLF
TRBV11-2	ASSWSSGANVLT
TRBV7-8	ASSLVGRGKANYGYT
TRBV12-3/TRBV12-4	ASSFGAYNEQF
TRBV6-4	ASSEVGADTQY
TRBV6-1	ASSEGQEGQPQH
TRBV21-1	ASSPALTSGSIEQY
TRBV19	ASSITADPRNEQF
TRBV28	ATKGLAGGQSSYNEQF
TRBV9	ASSVAGQGRDGYT
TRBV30	AWSITGVEQY
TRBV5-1	ASSLSQGARTEAF
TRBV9	ASSVSAGGRDEQF
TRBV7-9	ASSLETGGDQPQH
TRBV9	ASSVADSYEQY
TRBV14	ASSPGWVTEAF
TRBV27	ASRSPGQGTYNEQF
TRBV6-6	ASSYSARTGGYEQY
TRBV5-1	ASSGLAGETQY
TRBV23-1	ASSPKQRITYNEQF
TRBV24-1	ATSREETQY
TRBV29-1	SGTVNTEAF
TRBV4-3	ASSQERYSNQPQH
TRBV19	ASSMTGARTEAF
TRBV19	ASMTGQGAGQPQH
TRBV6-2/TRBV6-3	ASSLYTSNVEQF
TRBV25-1	ASSDRGRGYGYT
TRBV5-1	ASSAQSASTDTQY
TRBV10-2	ASTGQNYEQY
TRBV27	ASSLTGLAGVHEQY
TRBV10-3	AISVQGGSPLH
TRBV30	AWTPTGQGARWSPSPY
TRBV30	AWSVGRYNQPQH
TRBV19	AIPGQGIGQPQH
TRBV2	ASSFGQVIQY
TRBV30	AWNQLGTGKNIQY
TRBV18	ASSPPERDEQY
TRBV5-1	ASSLAGSKSSYNEQF
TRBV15	ATSRLNGLAGTDTQY
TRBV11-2	ASIASGRAGETQY
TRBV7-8	ASSSPTSGVGGEQY
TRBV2	ASTMTGAGQPQH
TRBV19	ASRTRGGTDTQY
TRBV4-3	ASSQEWDNGEEMNTEAF
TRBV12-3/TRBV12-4	ASSSGTVAEQF
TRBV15	ATSREGRRTDTQY
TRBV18	ASSLTLASTYNEQF
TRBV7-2	ASSLGPLAGGEQY
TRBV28	ASHRPSGRSYEQY
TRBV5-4	ASSSRLAGGPRAKNIQY
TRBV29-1	SGAVGGNTGELF
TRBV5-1	ASSWSGGNTEAF
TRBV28	ATQKPSGKRGNPNQY
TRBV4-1	ASRHLTTASYNEQF
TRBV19	ASGLGAAAISTDTQY
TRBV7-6	ASSPLPDRAYEQY